The 17 T cell receptor beta chains below come from one sample, sequenced in a study of blood T cell repertoires in COVID-19. Produced via immunoSEQ multiplex PCR; TCRdb's table is partial and in-frame only. In the table there are fewer than 350,000 clones, around four fifths of which are singletons. The sample consisted of peripheral blood. These receptors were taken from a woman aged 50 to 65 with active or convalescent COVID-19.

The CDR3 bases are TGTGCCAGCTCACCTGCGGGCGCCACAGATACGCAGTATTTT. As protein: CASSPAGATDTQYF. The genes are TRBV18 and TRBJ2-3; D is possibly TRBD2 (5 bases). Germline CDR1 reads KGHSH; CDR2 reads LQKENI. V was cut by 3 bases and J by 2 bases, with 9 bases left in between. The CDR3 covers 14 residues.

This chain connects TRBV10-1 to TRBJ2-5, with 9 positions matching TRBD1. The CDR3 contains 15 residues. CDR1 and CDR2 from the germline V gene are WNHNN and SYGVQD (reference sequence). The ends lost 4 bases at V and 1 base at J; junction bases unmatched: 4. In nucleotides, the CDR3 is TGCGCCAGCAGTGCAGGGACAGGGCCCCAAGAGACCCAGTACTTC. Its translation is CASSAGTGPQETQYF.

This clone was counted once. The chain links TRBV14 to TRBJ2-1, with 9 bases aligning to TRBD2. Germline CDR1 and CDR2: SGHDN and FVKESK. The J segment lost 3 bases and the V segment lost 1 base, leaving 1 base of the junction unmatched. The CDR3 has 15 amino acids. This CDR3 is CASSQVAGDYNEQFF. Written as DNA, the CDR3 is TGTGCCAGCAGCCAAGTAGCGGGAGACTACAATGAGCAGTTCTTC.

V gene TRBV5-5 combines with J gene TRBJ1-1; D gene ambiguous. Trimming removed 4 bases from V and 5 bases from J, with 21 bases in between. The CDR3 spans 16 residues. The germline V gene has CDR1 SGHKS and CDR2 YYEKEE (reference sequence). Here the CDR3 reads CASSPGGPRATTEAFF. CDR3 DNA: TGTGCCAGCAGCCCCGGTGGACCGAGGGCCACAACTGAAGCTTTCTTT.

This chain connects TRBV11-3 to TRBJ1-5; TRBD1 aligns across 12 bases. V gave up 5 bases and J gave up 7 bases; unmatched junction bases: 9. The germline V gene has CDR1 SGHNT and CDR2 YENEEA. The CDR3 is made up of 16 amino acids. The CDR3 here is CASSAGTGGAGQPQHF. CDR3 coding DNA: TGTGCCAGCAGCGCAGGGACAGGGGGCGCAGGGCAGCCCCAGCATTTT. Based on the CDR3 plus reference TRBV11-3 and TRBJ1-5, the full variable domain is EAGVVQSPRYKIIEKKQPVAFWCNPISGHNTLYWYLQNLGQGPELLIRYENEEAVDDSQLPKDRFSAERLKGVDSTLKIQPAELGDSAVYLCASSAGTGGAGQPQHFGDGTRLSIL.

V usage is TRBV6-1 and J usage is TRBJ2-5, with 9 bases lining up with TRBD1. CDR1 MNHNS and CDR2 SASEGT come from the germline V gene. This CDR3 contains 15 residues. Trimming at V came to 1 base and at J to 1 base, leaving 1 base not matched to a gene. In DNA, the CDR3 is TGTGCCAGCAGTGAAGGGACAGGGGCCCAAGAGACCCAGTACTTC. Translation gives CASSEGTGAQETQYF.

A single count supports this clone. Germline is not matched at one junction end, which may reflect a read error. The chain has TRBV19 and TRBJ1-2, with D maybe TRBD1 (6 bases). The CDR3 length is 16 residues. Germline CDR1 reads LNHDA; CDR2 reads SQIVND (reference sequence). The DNA for the CDR3 is TGTGCCAGTAGTGTAGAATCCAGGGGAAGAAGGTATGGCTACACCTTC. This codes for CASSVESRGRRYGYTF.

V gene TRBV29-1 combines with J gene TRBJ1-1, with a tentative D call TRBD1 (6 bases). Germline V CDR1 and CDR2: SQVTM, ANQGSEA. The CDR3 sequence is 13 residues long. V was shortened by 5 bases and J by 0 bases, with 10 bases between the two germline ends. CDR3 residues: CSVWTVMNTEAFF. The CDR3 DNA follows: TGCAGCGTTTGGACAGTCATGAACACTGAAGCTTTCTTT.

The V gene is TRBV5-1, the J gene TRBJ2-7; 10 bases fit TRBD2. The CDR3 contains 17 residues. Germline loops: CDR1 SGHRS, CDR2 YFSETQ. V lost 4 bases to trimming and J lost 3 bases; unmatched junction nucleotides: 13. As DNA, the CDR3 is TGCGCCAGCAGCCTCACTAGCGGGGCTACAACGATCTACGAGCAGTACTTC. The encoded protein is CASSLTSGATTIYEQYF.

This clone was observed a few times. V gene TRBV15 combines with J gene TRBJ1-1, with 10 bases that match TRBD1. The CDR3 covers 14 residues. The ends lost 3 bases at V and 5 bases at J; junction bases unmatched: 3. Germline CDR1 is LNHNV and CDR2 is YYDKDF (reference sequence). In nucleotides, the CDR3 is TGTGCCACCAGCAGGACAGGGGGCAGAACTGAAGCTTTCTTT. Translating gives CATSRTGGRTEAFF.

J is TRBJ1-1 and V is TRBV29-1; tentative D call: TRBD1 (6 bases). V lost 7 bases and J lost 4, with 16 bases in between. CDR1 and CDR2 from the germline V gene are SQVTM and ANQGSEA. This CDR3 region has 13 residues. CDR3 loop: CSGTSTGLTEAFF. The CDR3 DNA is TGCAGCGGGACATCAACAGGGCTCACTGAAGCTTTCTTT. The whole variable domain, filled in from reference TRBV29-1 and TRBJ1-1, reads SAVISQKPSRDICQRGTSLTIQCQVDSQVTMMFWYRQQPGQSLTLIATANQGSEATYESGFVIDKFPISRPNLTFSTLTVSNMSPEDSSIYLCSGTSTGLTEAFFGQGTRLTVV.

The genes are TRBV5-5 and TRBJ1-2; maybe TRBD1 (6 bases). With 4 bases removed from V and 4 bases from J, the gap between germline ends came to 11 bases. The CDR3 covers 13 residues. CDR1 is SGHKS and CDR2 is YYEKEE in the germline V gene (reference sequence). The CDR3 nucleotides are TGTGCCAGCAGCACCACAGGGATCTATGGCTACACCTTC. Translation: CASSTTGIYGYTF. Drawing the rest from reference TRBV5-5 and TRBJ1-2, the complete variable domain is DAGVTQSPTHLIKTRGQQVTLRCSPISGHKSVSWYQQVLGQGPQFIFQYYEKEERGRGNFPDRFSARQFPNYSSELNVNALLLGDSALYLCASSTTGIYGYTFGSGTRLTVV.

The chain is built from TRBV28 and TRBJ1-5; D is unclear. CDR3 length: 15 amino acids. Between the trimmed V and J ends, which lost 6 bases and 0 bases, there was a span of 12 bases. Germline CDR1 MDHEN, CDR2 SYDVKM. The CDR3 reads CASSSHSGSNQPQHF. CDR3 nucleotide sequence: TGTGCCAGCAGCTCTCACTCGGGTAGCAATCAGCCCCAGCATTTT.

The chain carries TRBV27 and TRBJ2-1; 9 bases fit TRBD1. Per germline, CDR1 MNHEY and CDR2 SMNVEV (reference sequence). This CDR3 has 16 residues. V shed 5 bases, J shed 9 bases, and the junction held 14 bases outside the gene matches. The CDR3 nucleotides are TGTGCCAGCAGTCCCCGACAGGGACAGGGAAGAAGTGAGCAGTTCTTC. Translated, it gives CASSPRQGQGRSEQFF.

CDR3 amino acids: CASTDLDRANTGELFF. The CDR3 nucleotides are TGTGCCAGCACCGATCTCGACAGGGCGAACACCGGGGAGCTGTTTTTT. The chain carries TRBV2 and TRBJ2-2; TRBD1 matches 7 bases. CDR1 and CDR2 from the germline V gene are SNHLY and FYNNEI. The CDR3 is 16 amino acids. The trim removed 7 bases at V and 0 bases at J, leaving 8 bases unmatched. Supplemented by reference TRBV2 and TRBJ2-2, the full variable domain reads EPEVTQTPSHQVTQMGQEVILRCVPISNHLYFYWYRQILGQKVEFLVSFYNNEISEKSEIFDDQFSVERPDGSNFTLKIRSTKLEDSAMYFCASTDLDRANTGELFFGEGSRLTVL.

The chain couples TRBV2 to TRBJ2-3; TRBD1 matches at 9 bases. The V segment lost 3 bases and the J segment 0 bases; nucleotides outside the gene matches: 16. Looked up from germline, CDR1 is SNHLY and CDR2 is FYNNEI. This CDR3 comprises 20 residues. The CDR3 spells CASSDSASIRDRASTDTQYF. CDR3 DNA sequence: TGTGCCAGCAGTGACTCCGCGTCGATACGGGACAGGGCTAGCACAGATACGCAGTATTTT.

In its sample, this clone was seen many times. The V call is TRBV27, the J call TRBJ2-7; no clear D. Trimming removed 4 bases from V and 0 bases from J, with 10 bases in between. Germline V gene data show CDR1 as MNHEY and CDR2 as SMNVEV (reference sequence). CDR3 length: 14 amino acids. CDR3 sequence: CASSSRRSSYEQYF. DNA of the CDR3: TGTGCCAGCAGTTCCCGCAGATCCTCCTACGAGCAGTACTTC.